This TCR beta chain was profiled in a study of cytomegalovirus exposure and HLA in healthy donors (TCRdb year 2017). For context, the study as a whole: According to an earlier analysis of a few hundred of the donors, some 180 million T cells yielded roughly 110 million unique TCR beta sequences and approximately 300 Gb of sequence data. Among a few hundred genotyped donors of the cohort, an average of about 240,000 unique TCR beta nucleotide sequences were sequenced per donor, around 20% of them non-productive. Of the approximately 400 genotyped donors, 65% to 90% fell in the genetic ancestry cluster associated with self-reported Caucasian donors. The study profiled the T cell repertoires of hundreds of subjects by immunosequencing and related them to cytomegalovirus serostatus. HLA typing covered class I and class II loci at four-digit resolution. An early release that covered around 590 HLA-typed donors contained approximately 300 gigabases of sequencing data and 85 million to 100 million unique TCR sequences. To predict cytomegalovirus infection status, the study combined high-throughput TCR immunosequencing, statistical association of individual TCRs with disease status, and machine learning. A later genetic analysis took genome-wide SNP genotypes for about three fifths of the roughly 670 donors and used that subset as a discovery cohort. In the later analysis, no new phenotypic data were used to find candidate immune exposures; instead, reliance was placed on TCR beta sequences and their occurrence across donors. About five DR-DQ haplotypes were treated as single units for association and clustering because of strong linkage in the cohort. An earlier analysis of approximately 500 of the donors applied high-throughput TCR beta sequencing to assess whether each TCR beta V gene segment acted as functional or pseudogenic. Donor age, sex, ethnicity and CMV serostatus were compiled together with the repertoire data. All discovery cohort repertoires had been generated on a single sequencing platform. The aim of the study was to test whether cataloging public T cell receptors could identify signatures of past pathogen exposure. Besides the first cohort of roughly 660 subjects, a separate validation cohort made up of over a hundred different subjects was used. In a later analysis, previously published TCR beta repertoires from some 640 donors were re-analyzed and high-resolution HLA genotyping was added so that TCR occurrence patterns could be studied. Typing coverage varied by locus: roughly 620-640 donors for A, B, C, DRB1 and DQB1; about 520 for DQA1; around 610 for DPA1; 400 to 480 for DPB1. Broader findings and caveats from the paper: A group of highly shared sequence variants was considered likely to be a technical artifact of the sequencing pipeline. In vitro tests confirmed that three of the cytomegalovirus-associated TCR beta chains recognize cytomegalovirus antigens. Roughly uniform sequencing depth across donors was assumed in presence/absence analyses, although this assumption may not hold. According to a later analysis, parvovirus B19, influenza, CMV and Epstein-Barr virus appeared linked to several top co-occurrence clusters. The study listed 150 to 200 TCR beta chains as associated with cytomegalovirus. V-gene and J-gene trimming of TCR beta chains was associated with a missense DCLRE1C variant in a later genetic analysis, and the association was replicated in an independent cohort. According to a later genetic analysis, donors in an Asian-associated ancestry cluster had fewer N-insertions in productive TCRs than the approximately 650-donor mean. Correlated functional status among segregating V segments might reflect linkage disequilibrium, but an unknown experimental factor could not be ruled out. Across donors, most TCR sequences were observed very rarely, whereas some public TCRs were present in many individuals. The earlier analysis of almost 600 of the donors excluded approximately 17 rarely observed V segments, including chromosome 9 orphons, because counts were too low. At a false discovery rate of 0.05, a later analysis linked about 16,000 TCR beta sequences to specific HLA alleles. In an earlier analysis of about 540 of the donors, most TCR beta V segments were observed in productive rearrangements about 87% or about 30% of the time, broadly matching IMGT annotations. It was suggested by the authors that the approach could potentially be generalized to other disease states and immunological phenotypes. The classifier was reported to diagnose cytomegalovirus status with high specificity and sensitivity in both the original cohort and the validation cohort. Assigning TCR associations to individual alleles was difficult when HLA alleles, especially DR and DQ, strongly co-occurred. In a later analysis, HLA-associated TCR beta chains were found to be more clonally expanded and to have lower generation probabilities than equally common non-associated chains. A further reported finding was that TCR beta sequences accurately predicted the HLA-A and HLA-B alleles for most subjects in the first cohort. According to a later analysis, TCR association rates differed among HLA loci, with DRB1 alleles showing the most associated TCRs and HLA-C alleles showing the fewest. CMV serostatus was the only immune exposure information available for the cohort. The 87-base-pair reads could not distinguish some IMGT-functional V segments, including TRBV6-2 and TRBV6-3, so those segments were excluded. In a later analysis, most CMV-associated TCR beta chains were found to appear HLA-restricted, with HLA associations seemingly driven largely by CMV exposure. The cohort was sequenced for TCR beta chains only, and without alpha or paired-chain data the features that could be detected were limited. Because HLA typing was missing for some donors at each locus, association tests included only the typed subset.

The library relied on the immunoSEQ multiplex PCR assay. For the multiplex PCR, a mixture combining 60 forward primers for TCR Vbeta segments and 13 reverse primers for TCR Jbeta segments was used. A multiplex PCR assay on genomic DNA amplified the CDR3 region of rearranged TCR beta genes. The Illumina HiSeq System was used to sequence the amplified TCR beta libraries as 87-base-pair reads. The authors' pipeline ran thus. A later analysis tallied 75 million to 95 million unique TCR beta chains across the 650 to 750 repertoires, and about 12 million of those chains were shared by two or more donors. Raw reads were error-corrected and collapsed into unique sequences by a nearest-neighbor algorithm in which closely related sequences were merged to remove PCR and sequencing errors. CDR3 sequences were aligned to IMGT reference sequences to assign V, D and J gene segments. Each retained sequence needed at least a six-nucleotide match to both a V gene segment and a J gene segment. A rearrangement was called productive if the CDR3 had no stop codons and remained in frame with V and J, and every other rearrangement was called non-productive. Following IMGT convention, CDR3 was defined as the stretch from the second conserved V-encoded cysteine to the conserved J-encoded phenylalanine. The earlier analysis of about 530 of the donors excluded any sequence lacking an unambiguous match to a single V gene segment. An earlier analysis of a few hundred of the donors called V segments functional above 56.7% productive rearrangements and segregating when the between-donor standard deviation exceeded 5%. A statistical classification framework was built for diagnosing cytomegalovirus status from the catalog of TCR beta chain sequences. A later analysis assigned V and J genes by comparing TCR nucleotide sequences with IMGT/GENE-DB human TR gene sequences. The TCRdist pipeline was used in a later analysis to assign CDR3 sequences and most-parsimonious VDJ recombination scenarios. In a later analysis, each TCR beta chain was defined by its CDR3 amino acid sequence together with its V-gene family, and reads lacking a unique V-gene family were excluded. To address suspected cross-contamination and a sequencing artifact, a later analysis removed under 600 highly shared, low-generation-probability nucleotide sequences. A later analysis calculated a clonal expansion index for each public chain from normalized within-repertoire ranks of inferred template counts. Generation probabilities in a later analysis came from a VDJ recombination model fitted to out-of-frame rearrangements, and those results were checked against IGoR. In a later analysis, TCR-TCR, TCR-HLA and TCR-CMV co-occurrence was scored with hypergeometric tests, and a repertoire-size bias correction was applied to TCR pairs. In a later analysis, false discovery rates were estimated by permuting HLA or CMV assignments 20 times. A later analysis grouped co-occurring TCRs with DBSCAN, adding TCRdist sequence similarity when clustering within HLA-allele-positive subsets. For co-occurrence clustering, repertoires with fewer than 30,000 or more than 120,000 public chains were excluded, along with roughly five repertoires with anomalous nucleotide sharing. Imported from immuneACCESS, the table was reduced by TCRdb to in-frame sequences with V and J called. These copies leave out some clones; in studies compared against another copy, an unresolved V gene accounts for under half, and the cause of the remainder is not known. V and J calls and clone size are copied from that table; D and trimming were computed from the DNA. The table for this sample lists over 150,000 clones; 75% of them were counted only once. Roughly 3% of the sample lies in the top ten.

The cohort consisted of 666 healthy bone marrow donors. At the time of sampling, all cohort members were nominally healthy, though unrecorded immune exposures were likely present. The donor was CMV seropositive and belonged to the group of 250 to 300 seropositive cohort members. A peripheral blood sample was provided by each donor, and peripheral blood mononuclear cells were used for TCR beta sequencing. The Qiagen DNeasy Blood Extraction Kit was used to extract genomic DNA from the blood cell samples. CDR1 is given as LNHDA and CDR2 as SQIVND, both from the germline V gene (reference sequence). Unmatched junction bases come to 8, with V trimmed by 5 bases and J by 11 bases. Counted from cysteine to phenylalanine, this CDR3 has 12 amino acids. Only the CDR3 portion is preserved as DNA: 36 bases, with reading frame beginning at the first base. This clone was detected only a few times. Its binding antigen is unknown. Base qualities were left out, and no much larger clone turns up one base away.

The chain is made from TRBV19 and TRBJ1-1; TRBD1 lines up with 7 middle nucleotides. Sequencing used PBMCs. The clonotype was recovered from a woman aged 45 to 65 in good health and CMV-seropositive. The CDR3 region: CASSPGQVRAFF. Here is the DNA: TGTGCCAGTAGTCCCGGACAGGTTAGGGCTTTCTTT.